Here is one T cell receptor beta chain with its context. Its antigen is not identified. TCRdb's copy holds only in-frame clones and misses some; the assay was immunoSEQ multiplex PCR. The sample has roughly 200,000 clones, 90% to 95% seen once. The sample is drawn from a study of T cell responses to AZD1222 COVID-19 vaccine. Study-wide findings and caveats: Seropositivity was recorded at baseline in only 6 or 7 AZD1222 recipients. Donors were mostly white British, more females; clonal diversity possibly underestimated.

The V gene's germline CDR1 is LNHNV and CDR2 YYDKDF (reference sequence). This CDR3 contains 16 residues. Between the trimmed V and J ends, which lost 3 bases and 0 bases, there was a span of 12 bases. Sequencing used peripheral blood, obtained 28 days after the second dose of the MenACWY control vaccine. This rearrangement joins TRBV15 to TRBJ1-5; no definite D call. The sequence was collected from an adult who received the MenACWY meningococcal vaccine as a control. Here the CDR3 reads CATSRERIPSNQPQHF. DNA for the CDR3: TGTGCCACCAGCAGGGAAAGAATACCTAGCAATCAGCCCCAGCATTTT.